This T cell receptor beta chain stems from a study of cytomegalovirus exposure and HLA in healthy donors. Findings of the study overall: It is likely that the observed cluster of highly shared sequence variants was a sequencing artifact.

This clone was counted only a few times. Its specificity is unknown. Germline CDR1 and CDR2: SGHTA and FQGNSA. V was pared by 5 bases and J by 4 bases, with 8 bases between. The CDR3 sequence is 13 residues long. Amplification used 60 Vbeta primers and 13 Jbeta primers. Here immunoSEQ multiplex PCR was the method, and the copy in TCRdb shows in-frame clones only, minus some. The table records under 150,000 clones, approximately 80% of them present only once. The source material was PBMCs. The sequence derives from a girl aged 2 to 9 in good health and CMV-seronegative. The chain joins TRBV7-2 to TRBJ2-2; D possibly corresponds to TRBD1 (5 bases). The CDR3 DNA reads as TGTGCCAGCAGCGAGCAGGGCACCGGGGAGCTGTTTTTT. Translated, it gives CASSEQGTGELFF. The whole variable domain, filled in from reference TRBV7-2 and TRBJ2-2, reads GAGVSQSPSNKVTEKGKDVELRCDPISGHTALYWYRQSLGQGLEFLIYFQGNSAPDKSGLPSDRFSAERTGGSVSTLTIQRTQQEDSAVYLCASSEQGTGELFFGEGSRLTVL.